The following is a TCR beta chain sequence with its context. This clone is a singleton in its sample. Its recognized antigen is unknown. No quality values exist for individual bases; no much larger clone is one base distant. The data derive from a study of blood T cell repertoires in COVID-19 (dated by TCRdb to 2019 to 2021). Broadly, across the study: Samples covering the acute and convalescent phases of COVID-19 were provided by collaborators in the United States, Italy and Spain. The samples were drawn from the first 160 participants of the ongoing ImmuneRACE study and from 1,254 subjects provided by 6 global collaborators. Where available, HLA class I and class II types were obtained from metadata supplied by the sample provider rather than from assay-based typing. The prospective study material was composed of cDNA or gDNA derived from T cells, B-cell-depleted T cells, or PBMCs. Nearly every sample came with metadata listing a de-identified subject ID, COVID-19 status, age in years and sex. Subjects who had been exposed to COVID-19, were actively infected with it, or had recovered from it provided the deeply sampled blood TCRbeta repertoires that made up the dataset. A freely available public database, intended as a resource for researchers studying the immune response to SARS-CoV-2, is where the repertoires were released. Results the study describes overall, beyond this receptor: Clinical and demographic metadata were provided uncurated, with the amount varying by source and participant.

TCRbeta CDR3 regions were amplified from genomic DNA using the immunoSEQ Assay, a bias-controlled multiplex PCR. The authors processed their data as follows. Within the assay, amplification of reference gene primers was used to estimate how many nucleated cells each sample contained. To quantify the absolute abundance of each unique TCRbeta CDR3 rearrangement, sequence reads were collapsed and filtered. Productive Simpson clonality was computed per sample as the square root of Simpson's diversity index over productive rearrangements. In its TCRdb copy, this immuneACCESS table keeps in-frame sequences only and misses some clones. Where compared with another copy, unresolved V genes explain less than half of these, and the others have no known cause. D and trimming come from the DNA, and the V and J calls and clone size come from that table. This sample is represented by fewer than 95,000 clones; about 88% of them were singletons. The ten largest clones add up to under 10% of the sample.

Looking up the germline V gene yields CDR1 SGHRS and CDR2 YFSETQ. V is reduced by 0 bases and J by 1 base, leaving a spacing of 8 bases between them. From the cysteine up to the phenylalanine, the CDR3 has a length of 15 residues. The CDR3 DNA has 45 bases and is translated from base 1. The collaborating institutions used their own protocols to collect whole blood in K2EDTA tubes. For TCRbeta analysis, collaborators shipped samples in one of three forms: frozen whole blood, isolated PBMCs, or DNA extracted from either of those sample types. The chain is encoded by TRBV5-1 joined to TRBJ1-3; the D gene is perhaps TRBD1, from 6 matching bases. This clonotype was sampled from a man aged 50 or older with acute or convalescent COVID-19. What was sequenced was peripheral blood. The DNA sequence is as follows: TGCGCCAGCAGCTTGGCAACAGGGTCTGGAAACACCATATATTTT. This translates into CASSLATGSGNTIYF.